Listed below are T cell receptor beta chains from one sample, sequenced in a study of blood T cell repertoires in COVID-19. Using immunoSEQ multiplex PCR, the repertoire was profiled, and TCRdb retains in-frame clones only, with some absent. Among roughly 230,000 clones listed, roughly 84% were seen once. The sequenced material came from PBMCs or T cells enriched from blood (not recorded which). Receptors originate from a woman aged 45-65 years who had been exposed to COVID-19. The CDR3 runs from the conserved cysteine through the conserved F or W. Each record gives: V gene, D gene, clone size, J gene, CDR3 protein, CDR3 DNA. The D gene is left open where the match is weak. A clone size is listed for some rows: how often the clone was seen (once, few, many), or a class if it is expanded.

v_gene: TRBV25-1
d_gene: NA
abundance: NA
j_gene: TRBJ1-1
CDR3aa: CASSDPPYTEAFF
CDR3nt: TGTGCCAGCAGTGACCCCCCTTACACTGAAGCTTTCTTT

v_gene: TRBV3-1/TRBV3-2
d_gene: NA
abundance: NA
j_gene: TRBJ1-1
CDR3aa: CASSQSGANTEAFF
CDR3nt: TGTGCCAGCAGCCAGTCAGGGGCGAACACTGAAGCTTTCTTT

v_gene: TRBV12-5
d_gene: TRBD2
abundance: NA
j_gene: TRBJ2-7
CDR3aa: CASGLLAGVPYEQYF
CDR3nt: TGTGCTAGTGGACTTCTAGCGGGGGTACCCTACGAGCAGTACTTC

v_gene: TRBV25-1
d_gene: TRBD1
abundance: NA
j_gene: TRBJ1-2
CDR3aa: CASSEGQGIGYTF
CDR3nt: TGTGCCAGCAGTGAGGGACAGGGGATTGGCTACACCTTC

v_gene: TRBV7-8
d_gene: NA
abundance: once
j_gene: TRBJ1-1
CDR3aa: CASSLYSGAVEAFF
CDR3nt: TGTGCCAGCAGCTTATATTCAGGGGCTGTTGAAGCTTTCTTT

v_gene: TRBV5-1
d_gene: NA
abundance: NA
j_gene: TRBJ2-3
CDR3aa: CASSLGADTQYF
CDR3nt: TGCGCCAGCAGCTTGGGAGCAGATACGCAGTATTTT

v_gene: TRBV21-1
d_gene: NA
abundance: NA
j_gene: TRBJ1-1
CDR3aa: CASSKIGGGMNTEAFF
CDR3nt: TGTGCCAGCAGCAAAATAGGGGGGGGCATGAACACTGAAGCTTTCTTT

v_gene: TRBV10-3
d_gene: TRBD1
abundance: once
j_gene: TRBJ1-2
CDR3aa: CAIRSRQGEDGYTF
CDR3nt: TGTGCCATCAGAAGCCGACAGGGAGAGGATGGCTACACCTTC

v_gene: TRBV5-1
d_gene: NA
abundance: NA
j_gene: TRBJ2-7
CDR3aa: CASSLTGLNYEQYF
CDR3nt: TGCGCCAGCAGCTTGACAGGGTTGAACTACGAGCAGTACTTC

v_gene: TRBV2
d_gene: NA
abundance: NA
j_gene: TRBJ1-6
CDR3aa: CASSERSASSYNSPLHF
CDR3nt: TGTGCCAGCAGTGAACGGTCAGCGAGCTCCTATAATTCACCCCTCCACTTT

v_gene: TRBV3-1/TRBV3-2
d_gene: NA
abundance: NA
j_gene: TRBJ2-7
CDR3aa: CASSQGDCHSYEQYF
CDR3nt: TGTGCCAGCAGCCAAGGGGACTGCCACTCCTACGAGCAGTACTTC

v_gene: TRBV7-2
d_gene: TRBD2
abundance: NA
j_gene: TRBJ2-3
CDR3aa: CASSRQRTSGDTQYF
CDR3nt: TGTGCCAGCAGCCGCCAGAGGACTAGCGGGGATACGCAGTATTTT

v_gene: TRBV13
d_gene: NA
abundance: NA
j_gene: TRBJ2-3
CDR3aa: CASSFRGGTDTQYF
CDR3nt: TGTGCCAGCAGCTTCAGGGGTGGCACAGATACGCAGTATTTT

v_gene: TRBV2
d_gene: TRBD2
abundance: NA
j_gene: TRBJ2-3
CDR3aa: CASKGTSGDTQYF
CDR3nt: TGTGCCAGCAAAGGGACTAGCGGGGATACGCAGTATTTT

v_gene: TRBV7-9
d_gene: TRBD1
abundance: NA
j_gene: TRBJ1-6
CDR3aa: CASSLGTGFVSPLHF
CDR3nt: TGTGCCAGCAGCTTAGGGACAGGGTTTGTTTCACCCCTCCACTTT

v_gene: TRBV24-1
d_gene: NA
abundance: NA
j_gene: TRBJ1-1
CDR3aa: CATSDHPRGKRSNTEAFF
CDR3nt: TGTGCCACCAGTGATCACCCCCGAGGGAAGCGGTCGAACACTGAAGCTTTCTTT

v_gene: TRBV14
d_gene: TRBD1
abundance: NA
j_gene: TRBJ1-1
CDR3aa: CASRRPGGRTEAFF
CDR3nt: TGTGCCAGCAGGCGTCCAGGGGGCCGCACTGAAGCTTTCTTT

v_gene: TRBV24-1
d_gene: TRBD2
abundance: once
j_gene: TRBJ2-7
CDR3aa: CATSGAPNYEQYF
CDR3nt: TGTGCCACGAGCGGGGCCCCGAACTACGAGCAGTACTTC

v_gene: TRBV7-9
d_gene: NA
abundance: NA
j_gene: TRBJ1-3
CDR3aa: CASSLAVGVTGNTIYF
CDR3nt: TGTGCCAGCAGCTTAGCGGTAGGGGTAACTGGAAACACCATATATTTT

v_gene: TRBV9
d_gene: TRBD1
abundance: NA
j_gene: TRBJ1-2
CDR3aa: CASSLRTGTYGYTF
CDR3nt: TGTGCCAGCAGCCTCCGGACAGGGACCTATGGCTACACCTTC

v_gene: TRBV29-1
d_gene: NA
abundance: NA
j_gene: TRBJ1-4
CDR3aa: CSVVEGRREKLFF
CDR3nt: TGCAGCGTTGTGGAAGGGAGGAGGGAAAAACTGTTTTTT

v_gene: TRBV7-8
d_gene: NA
abundance: NA
j_gene: TRBJ1-2
CDR3aa: CASGKEQRGYTF
CDR3nt: TGTGCCAGCGGGAAGGAGCAGCGGGGCTACACCTTC

v_gene: TRBV15
d_gene: NA
abundance: NA
j_gene: TRBJ1-6
CDR3aa: CATSRAGQNSPLHF
CDR3nt: TGTGCCACCAGCAGAGCTGGCCAAAATTCACCCCTCCACTTT

v_gene: TRBV5-4
d_gene: TRBD1
abundance: NA
j_gene: TRBJ1-1
CDR3aa: CASTPRAGGTEAFF
CDR3nt: TGTGCCAGCACCCCCAGGGCAGGGGGAACTGAAGCTTTCTTT

v_gene: TRBV4-1
d_gene: NA
abundance: NA
j_gene: TRBJ1-2
CDR3aa: CASSQPGKREGYTF
CDR3nt: TGCGCCAGCAGCCAACCCGGGAAAAGGGAGGGCTACACCTTC

v_gene: TRBV5-5
d_gene: TRBD1
abundance: NA
j_gene: TRBJ1-1
CDR3aa: CASSGRQGRTEAFF
CDR3nt: TGTGCCAGCAGCGGCAGACAGGGGAGGACTGAAGCTTTCTTT

v_gene: TRBV5-6
d_gene: NA
abundance: NA
j_gene: TRBJ1-2
CDR3aa: CASSLQGGETGYTF
CDR3nt: TGTGCCAGCAGCTTGCAAGGAGGGGAGACTGGCTACACCTTC

v_gene: TRBV11-2
d_gene: NA
abundance: NA
j_gene: TRBJ2-3
CDR3aa: CASSLVVGAPDTQYF
CDR3nt: TGTGCCAGCAGCTTAGTTGTGGGGGCCCCAGATACGCAGTATTTT

v_gene: TRBV27
d_gene: TRBD1
abundance: NA
j_gene: TRBJ2-5
CDR3aa: CASSLTGGRETQYF
CDR3nt: TGTGCCAGCAGCCTTACAGGGGGCAGAGAGACCCAGTACTTC

v_gene: TRBV5-3
d_gene: NA
abundance: NA
j_gene: TRBJ1-5
CDR3aa: CARSGGSDYNQPQHF
CDR3nt: TGTGCCAGAAGCGGGGGGTCGGATTACAATCAGCCCCAGCATTTT

v_gene: TRBV18
d_gene: NA
abundance: NA
j_gene: TRBJ2-3
CDR3aa: CASSPADTSTDTQYF
CDR3nt: TGTGCCAGCTCACCAGCGGACACTAGCACAGATACGCAGTATTTT

v_gene: TRBV28
d_gene: NA
abundance: once
j_gene: TRBJ1-5
CDR3aa: CASRPLNQPQHF
CDR3nt: TGTGCCAGCAGACCACTTAATCAGCCCCAGCATTTT

v_gene: TRBV5-5
d_gene: NA
abundance: few
j_gene: TRBJ2-1
CDR3aa: CASSGTIDSYNEQFF
CDR3nt: TGTGCCAGCAGTGGGACAATCGACTCCTACAATGAGCAGTTCTTC

v_gene: TRBV6-2/TRBV6-3
d_gene: NA
abundance: NA
j_gene: TRBJ2-1
CDR3aa: CASSRPSADNEQFF
CDR3nt: TGTGCCAGCAGTCGCCCCTCAGCGGACAATGAGCAGTTCTTC

v_gene: TRBV3-1/TRBV3-2
d_gene: TRBD2
abundance: NA
j_gene: TRBJ2-5
CDR3aa: CAGSQSGGGEETQYF
CDR3nt: TGTGCCGGCAGCCAGTCGGGAGGAGGGGAAGAGACCCAGTACTTC

v_gene: TRBV30
d_gene: TRBD2
abundance: NA
j_gene: TRBJ2-5
CDR3aa: CAWSLGGFETQYF
CDR3nt: TGTGCCTGGAGCCTGGGGGGGTTTGAGACCCAGTACTTC

v_gene: TRBV13
d_gene: NA
abundance: NA
j_gene: TRBJ2-2
CDR3aa: CASSPVGGMNTGELFF
CDR3nt: TGTGCCAGCAGCCCCGTTGGGGGGATGAACACCGGGGAGCTGTTTTTT

v_gene: TRBV27
d_gene: TRBD2
abundance: NA
j_gene: TRBJ2-1
CDR3aa: CASSLSGSGGISYNEQFF
CDR3nt: TGTGCCAGCAGTTTAAGTGGGAGCGGGGGGATCTCCTACAATGAGCAGTTCTTC

v_gene: TRBV5-5
d_gene: TRBD2
abundance: NA
j_gene: TRBJ2-1
CDR3aa: CASIGLAAYNEQFF
CDR3nt: TGTGCCAGCATCGGACTAGCGGCTTACAATGAGCAGTTCTTC

v_gene: TRBV5-1
d_gene: NA
abundance: once
j_gene: TRBJ1-1
CDR3aa: CASSLGIGGETEAFF
CDR3nt: TGCGCCAGCAGCTTGGGGATAGGTGGGGAGACTGAAGCTTTCTTT

v_gene: TRBV19
d_gene: NA
abundance: NA
j_gene: TRBJ1-1
CDR3aa: CASKQGLSEAFF
CDR3nt: TGTGCCAGTAAACAGGGCCTCAGTGAAGCTTTCTTT

v_gene: TRBV28
d_gene: NA
abundance: NA
j_gene: TRBJ1-2
CDR3aa: CASTSGTLYGYTF
CDR3nt: TGTGCCAGCACCTCCGGGACACTCTATGGCTACACCTTC

v_gene: TRBV10-3
d_gene: NA
abundance: NA
j_gene: TRBJ2-1
CDR3aa: CAISESRGSSYNEQFF
CDR3nt: TGTGCCATCAGTGAGTCCCGGGGAAGCTCCTACAATGAGCAGTTCTTC

v_gene: TRBV6-2/TRBV6-3
d_gene: NA
abundance: NA
j_gene: TRBJ2-3
CDR3aa: CASSGQFRDTQYF
CDR3nt: TGTGCCAGCAGCGGGCAATTCCGAGATACGCAGTATTTT

v_gene: TRBV5-4
d_gene: NA
abundance: NA
j_gene: TRBJ2-7
CDR3aa: CASSSTGQLEQYF
CDR3nt: TGTGCCAGCAGTTCTACCGGACAGCTCGAGCAGTACTTC

v_gene: TRBV15
d_gene: TRBD1
abundance: NA
j_gene: TRBJ2-2
CDR3aa: CATSRDGGQGFTGELFF
CDR3nt: TGTGCCACCAGCAGAGATGGGGGACAGGGATTCACCGGGGAGCTGTTTTTT

v_gene: TRBV6-1
d_gene: NA
abundance: NA
j_gene: TRBJ1-1
CDR3aa: CASSELGRGMNTEAFF
CDR3nt: TGTGCCAGCAGTGAGTTGGGGAGGGGGATGAACACTGAAGCTTTCTTT

v_gene: TRBV7-2
d_gene: TRBD1
abundance: NA
j_gene: TRBJ1-1
CDR3aa: CASSLGGRQGRYTEAFF
CDR3nt: TGTGCCAGCAGCTTAGGAGGGAGACAGGGGCGCTACACTGAAGCTTTCTTT

v_gene: TRBV5-4
d_gene: TRBD2
abundance: NA
j_gene: TRBJ2-1
CDR3aa: CASSKAGGPSNEQFF
CDR3nt: TGTGCCAGCAGTAAAGCGGGGGGGCCAAGTAATGAGCAGTTCTTC

v_gene: TRBV7-2
d_gene: NA
abundance: NA
j_gene: TRBJ1-3
CDR3aa: CASGGFSGNTIYF
CDR3nt: TGTGCCAGCGGAGGGTTCTCTGGAAACACCATATATTTT

v_gene: TRBV18
d_gene: TRBD2
abundance: NA
j_gene: TRBJ2-3
CDR3aa: CASSPRTSGATDTQYF
CDR3nt: TGTGCCAGCTCACCACGGACTAGCGGGGCGACAGATACGCAGTATTTT

v_gene: TRBV10-1
d_gene: NA
abundance: NA
j_gene: TRBJ2-7
CDR3aa: CASSSRGRLVEQYF
CDR3nt: TGCGCCAGCAGTTCGCGGGGAAGGTTGGTCGAGCAGTACTTC

v_gene: TRBV6-2/TRBV6-3
d_gene: TRBD2
abundance: many
j_gene: TRBJ2-5
CDR3aa: CASSYWGGEDQYF
CDR3nt: TGTGCCAGCAGTTACTGGGGGGGAGAGGACCAGTACTTC

v_gene: TRBV7-2
d_gene: NA
abundance: NA
j_gene: TRBJ2-7
CDR3aa: CASSLGDTSGDEQYF
CDR3nt: TGTGCCAGCAGCTTAGGGGACACTTCCGGGGACGAGCAGTACTTC

v_gene: TRBV3-1/TRBV3-2
d_gene: NA
abundance: few
j_gene: TRBJ2-5
CDR3aa: CASSHRGHYQETQYF
CDR3nt: TGTGCCAGCAGCCATCGGGGACACTACCAAGAGACCCAGTACTTC

v_gene: TRBV28
d_gene: NA
abundance: once
j_gene: TRBJ1-4
CDR3aa: CASRAGAWANEKLFF
CDR3nt: TGTGCCAGCCGTGCGGGGGCATGGGCTAATGAAAAACTGTTTTTT

v_gene: TRBV5-8
d_gene: NA
abundance: few
j_gene: TRBJ1-1
CDR3aa: CASSTGAEAFF
CDR3nt: TGTGCCAGCAGCACAGGAGCTGAAGCTTTCTTT